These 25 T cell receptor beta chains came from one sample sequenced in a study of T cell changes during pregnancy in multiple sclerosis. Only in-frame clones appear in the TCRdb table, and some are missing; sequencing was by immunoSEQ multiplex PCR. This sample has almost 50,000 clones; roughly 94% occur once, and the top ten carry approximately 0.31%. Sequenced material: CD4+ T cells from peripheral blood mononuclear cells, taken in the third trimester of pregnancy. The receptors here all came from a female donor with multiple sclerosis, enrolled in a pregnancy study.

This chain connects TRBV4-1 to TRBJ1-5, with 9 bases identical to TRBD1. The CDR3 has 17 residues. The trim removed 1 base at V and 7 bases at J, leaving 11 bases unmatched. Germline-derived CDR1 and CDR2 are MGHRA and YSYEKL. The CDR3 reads CASSQVRGQGAEQPQHF. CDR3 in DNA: TGCGCCAGCAGCCAAGTAAGGGGACAGGGAGCAGAGCAGCCCCAGCATTTT.

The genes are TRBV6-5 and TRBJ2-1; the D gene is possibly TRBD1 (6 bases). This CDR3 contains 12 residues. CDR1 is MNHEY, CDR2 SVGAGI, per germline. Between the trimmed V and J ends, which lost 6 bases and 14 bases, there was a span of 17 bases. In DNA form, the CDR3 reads TGTGCCAGCAGCCCCGACAGGAGTGTTGAGTTCTTC. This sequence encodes CASSPDRSVEFF.

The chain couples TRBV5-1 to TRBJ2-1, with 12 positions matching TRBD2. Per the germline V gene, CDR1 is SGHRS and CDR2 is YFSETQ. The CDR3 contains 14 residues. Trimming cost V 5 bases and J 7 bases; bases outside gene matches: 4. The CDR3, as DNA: TGCGCCAGCAGGCGGACTAGCGGGAATAATGAGCAGTTCTTC. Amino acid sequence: CASRRTSGNNEQFF.

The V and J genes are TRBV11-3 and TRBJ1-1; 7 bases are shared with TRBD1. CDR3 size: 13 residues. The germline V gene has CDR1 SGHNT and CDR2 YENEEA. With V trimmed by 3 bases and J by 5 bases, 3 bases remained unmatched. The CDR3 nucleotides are TGTGCCAGCAGCTTTCGACAGGGAACTGAAGCTTTCTTT. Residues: CASSFRQGTEAFF.

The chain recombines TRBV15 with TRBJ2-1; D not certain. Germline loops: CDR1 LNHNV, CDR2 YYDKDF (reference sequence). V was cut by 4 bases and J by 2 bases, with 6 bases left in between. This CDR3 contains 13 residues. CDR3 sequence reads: CATSKEPYNEQFF. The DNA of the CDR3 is TGTGCCACCAGCAAGGAGCCCTACAATGAGCAGTTCTTC.

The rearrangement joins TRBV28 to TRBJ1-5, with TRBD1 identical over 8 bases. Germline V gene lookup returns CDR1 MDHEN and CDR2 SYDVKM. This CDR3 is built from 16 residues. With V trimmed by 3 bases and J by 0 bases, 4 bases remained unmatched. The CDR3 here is CASSFHRGTSNQPQHF. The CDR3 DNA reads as TGTGCCAGCAGTTTTCACAGGGGGACTAGCAATCAGCCCCAGCATTTT.

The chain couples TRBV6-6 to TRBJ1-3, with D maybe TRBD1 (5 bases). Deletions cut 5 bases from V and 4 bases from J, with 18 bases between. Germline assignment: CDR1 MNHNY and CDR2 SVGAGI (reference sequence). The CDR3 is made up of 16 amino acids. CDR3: CASSPLPGRGGNTIYF. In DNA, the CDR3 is TGTGCCAGCAGTCCACTGCCAGGGCGTGGGGGAAACACCATATATTTT.

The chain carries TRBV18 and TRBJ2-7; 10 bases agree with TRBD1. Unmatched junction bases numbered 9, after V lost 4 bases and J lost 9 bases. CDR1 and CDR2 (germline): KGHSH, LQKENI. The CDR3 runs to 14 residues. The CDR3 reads CASSRGTGVEVQYF. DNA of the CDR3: TGTGCCAGCTCACGTGGGACAGGGGTTGAAGTGCAGTACTTC.

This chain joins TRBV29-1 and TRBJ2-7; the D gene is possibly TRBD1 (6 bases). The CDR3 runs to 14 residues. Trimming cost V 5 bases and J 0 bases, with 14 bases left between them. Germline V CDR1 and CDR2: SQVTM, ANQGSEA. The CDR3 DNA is TGCAGCGTTCGAACTACAGGGACCTCCTACGAGCAGTACTTC. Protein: CSVRTTGTSYEQYF.

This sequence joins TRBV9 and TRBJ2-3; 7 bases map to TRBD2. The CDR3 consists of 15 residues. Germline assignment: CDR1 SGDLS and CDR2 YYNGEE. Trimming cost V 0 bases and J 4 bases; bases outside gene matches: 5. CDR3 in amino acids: CASSVGRGGPDTQYF. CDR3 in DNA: TGTGCCAGCAGCGTAGGTCGGGGAGGGCCAGATACGCAGTATTTT.

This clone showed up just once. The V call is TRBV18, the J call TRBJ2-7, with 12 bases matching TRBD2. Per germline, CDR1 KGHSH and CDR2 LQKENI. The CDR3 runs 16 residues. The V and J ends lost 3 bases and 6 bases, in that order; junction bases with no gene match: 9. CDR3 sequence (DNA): TGTGCCAGCTCACCTCCTACGACTAGCGGGAGTTTCGAGCAGTACTTC. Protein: CASSPPTTSGSFEQYF.

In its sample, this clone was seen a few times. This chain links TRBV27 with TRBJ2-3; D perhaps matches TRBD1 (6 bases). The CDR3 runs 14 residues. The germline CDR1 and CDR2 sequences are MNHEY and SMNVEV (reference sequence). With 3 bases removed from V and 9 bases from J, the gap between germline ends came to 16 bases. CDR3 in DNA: TGTGCCAGCAGTTTGGCCATAGGGGGTTTAACGCAGTATTTT. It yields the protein CASSLAIGGLTQYF.

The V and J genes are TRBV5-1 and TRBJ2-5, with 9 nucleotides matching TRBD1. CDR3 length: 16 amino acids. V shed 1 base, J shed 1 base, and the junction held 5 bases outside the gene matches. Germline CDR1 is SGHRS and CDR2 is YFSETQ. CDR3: CASSLKVDRGQETQYF. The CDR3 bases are TGCGCCAGCAGCTTGAAGGTGGACAGGGGCCAAGAGACCCAGTACTTC. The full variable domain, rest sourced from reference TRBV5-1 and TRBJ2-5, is KAGVTQTPRYLIKTRGQQVTLSCSPISGHRSVSWYQQTPGQGLQFLFEYFSETQRNKGNFPGRFSGRQFSNSRSEMNVSTLELGDSALYLCASSLKVDRGQETQYFGPGTRLLVL.

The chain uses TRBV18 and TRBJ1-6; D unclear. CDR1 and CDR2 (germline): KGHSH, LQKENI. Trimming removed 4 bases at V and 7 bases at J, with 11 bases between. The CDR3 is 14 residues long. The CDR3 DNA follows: TGTGCCAGCTCACGGTCCTCGGAGAATTCACCCCTCCACTTT. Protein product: CASSRSSENSPLHF.

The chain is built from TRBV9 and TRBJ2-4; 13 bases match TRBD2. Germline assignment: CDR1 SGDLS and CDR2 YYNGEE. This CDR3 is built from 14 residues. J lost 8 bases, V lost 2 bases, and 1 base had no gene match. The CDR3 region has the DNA TGTGCCAGCAGCGTCGGACTAGCGGGAGACATTCAGTACTTC. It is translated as CASSVGLAGDIQYF.

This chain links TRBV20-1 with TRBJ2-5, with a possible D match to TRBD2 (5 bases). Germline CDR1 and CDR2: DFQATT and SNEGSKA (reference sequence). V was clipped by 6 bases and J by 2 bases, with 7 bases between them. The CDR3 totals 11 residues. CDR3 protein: CSAERQETQYF. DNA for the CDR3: TGCAGTGCAGAGCGGCAAGAGACCCAGTACTTC.

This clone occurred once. The DNA of the CDR3 is TGTGCCAGCAGCCGACAGGGTGGAAAACTGTTTTTT. Translating gives CASSRQGGKLFF. This chain links TRBV7-2 with TRBJ1-4; the match to TRBD1 covers 7 bases. The CDR3 covers 12 residues. Germline trimming cut 5 bases from V and 10 bases from J; bases unmatched to any gene: 4. CDR1 and CDR2 from the germline V gene are SGHTA and FQGNSA.

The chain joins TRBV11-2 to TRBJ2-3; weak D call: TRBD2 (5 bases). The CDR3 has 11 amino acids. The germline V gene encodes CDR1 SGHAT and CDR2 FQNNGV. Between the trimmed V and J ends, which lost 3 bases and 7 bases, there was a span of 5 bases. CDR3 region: CASSFGNTQYF. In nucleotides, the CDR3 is TGTGCCAGCAGCTTCGGGAATACGCAGTATTTT.

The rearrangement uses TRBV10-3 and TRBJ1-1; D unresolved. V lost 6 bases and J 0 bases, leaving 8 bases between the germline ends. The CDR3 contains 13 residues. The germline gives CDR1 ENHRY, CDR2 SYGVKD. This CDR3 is CAIRTSLNTEAFF. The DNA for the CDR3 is TGTGCCATCAGGACAAGCTTGAACACTGAAGCTTTCTTT.

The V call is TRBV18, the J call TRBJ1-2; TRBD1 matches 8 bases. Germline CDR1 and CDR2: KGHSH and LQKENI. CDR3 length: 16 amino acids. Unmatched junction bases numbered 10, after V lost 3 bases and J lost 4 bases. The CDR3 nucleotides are TGTGCCAGCTCACCCCTATCGACAGGGGACTCCTATGGCTACACCTTC. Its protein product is CASSPLSTGDSYGYTF.

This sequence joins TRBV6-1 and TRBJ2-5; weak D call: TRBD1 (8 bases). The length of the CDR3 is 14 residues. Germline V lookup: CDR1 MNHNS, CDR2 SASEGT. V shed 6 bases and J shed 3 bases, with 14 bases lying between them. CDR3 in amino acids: CASSYRGREETQYF. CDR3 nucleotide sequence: TGTGCCAGCAGCTACAGGGGGAGGGAAGAGACCCAGTACTTC.

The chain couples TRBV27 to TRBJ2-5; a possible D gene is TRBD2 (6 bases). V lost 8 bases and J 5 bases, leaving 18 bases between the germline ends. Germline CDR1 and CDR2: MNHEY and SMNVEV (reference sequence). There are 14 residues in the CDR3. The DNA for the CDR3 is TGTGCCAGCGGCCCGGGGGTTTGGGGGGAGACCCAGTACTTC. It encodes CASGPGVWGETQYF.

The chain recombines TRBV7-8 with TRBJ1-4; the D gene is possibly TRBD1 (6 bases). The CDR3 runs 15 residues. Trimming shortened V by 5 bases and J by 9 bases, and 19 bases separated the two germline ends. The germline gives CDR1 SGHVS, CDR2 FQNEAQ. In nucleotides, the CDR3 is TGTGCCAGCAGCGAGACAGGTGCGGTAGAGAAAAAACTGTTTTTT. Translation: CASSETGAVEKKLFF.

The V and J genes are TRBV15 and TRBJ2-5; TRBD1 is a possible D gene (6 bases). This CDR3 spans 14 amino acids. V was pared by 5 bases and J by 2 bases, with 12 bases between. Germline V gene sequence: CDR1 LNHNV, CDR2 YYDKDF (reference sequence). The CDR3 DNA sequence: TGTGCCACCAGCCCCTACGGACAGCAAGAGACCCAGTACTTC. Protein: CATSPYGQQETQYF.

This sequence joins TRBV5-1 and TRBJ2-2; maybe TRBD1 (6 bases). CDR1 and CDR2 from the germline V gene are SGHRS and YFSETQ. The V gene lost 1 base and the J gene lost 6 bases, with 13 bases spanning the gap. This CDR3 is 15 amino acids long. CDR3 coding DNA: TGCGCCAGCAGCTTGAGACAGGTTCAGGCCGGGGAGCTGTTTTTT. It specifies CASSLRQVQAGELFF.